This TCR beta chain derives from a study of CD8+ T cells in alopecia areata. Study-wide results and limits: Significant decreases in scalp clonality and expanded CD8+ clones followed tofacitinib treatment. Alopecia totalis/universalis scalp especially showed more expanded CD8+ clones than normal scalp.

Extracted RNA was reverse transcribed into cDNA, the sequencing template. Assay used: immunoSEQ multiplex PCR; TCRdb lists only in-frame clones, some missing. This sample has 80,000 or so clones, with 60% to 70% found just once. The treatment: oral pan-JAK inhibitor, 5-10 mg twice daily. V was clipped by 1 base and J by 4 bases, with 16 bases between them. The CDR3 contains 16 residues. Germline lookup yields CDR1 MGHRA and CDR2 YSYEKL. In regard to this clone: The antigen is unknown.

Source: CD8+ T cells sorted from blood, taken at week 24, from a patient treated with tofacitinib. This chain uses TRBV4-1 with TRBJ1-2; D is possibly TRBD1 (5 bases). The clonotype originates from a human donor with alopecia areata. The CDR3 loop reads CASSQGGSALGYGYTF. The DNA for the CDR3 is TGCGCCAGCAGCCAAGGGGGCAGCGCACTCGGCTATGGCTACACCTTC.